These 29 T cell receptor beta chains originate from one sample sequenced in a study of blood T cell repertoires in COVID-19. Some clones are missing from TCRdb's copy, which holds only in-frame ones; the method was immunoSEQ multiplex PCR. The sample has around 500,000 clones; approximately 90% are singletons. Sequencing input: PBMCs or T cells enriched from blood (not recorded which). The receptors shown here come from a woman between 40 and 50 years old who had recovered from COVID-19.

The rearrangement uses TRBV27 and TRBJ2-3, with 13 bases lining up with TRBD2. Germline V gene sequence: CDR1 MNHEY, CDR2 SMNVEV (reference sequence). V trimming: 5 bases; J trimming: 6 bases; junction bases outside the gene matches: 11. The CDR3 length is 17 residues. The CDR3 spells CASSPGTSGILPDTQYF. The CDR3 DNA sequence: TGTGCCAGCAGTCCCGGGACTAGCGGGATTTTGCCCGATACGCAGTATTTT.

The V and J genes are TRBV5-4 and TRBJ2-6; a weak D match, TRBD1 (5 bases). CDR1 is SGHNT, CDR2 YYREEE, per germline (reference sequence). The ends were cut back, 1 base at V and 0 bases at J, with 14 bases in the middle. This CDR3 is 18 amino acids long. CDR3 loop: CASSLFVRADSGANVLTF. In nucleotides, the CDR3 is TGTGCCAGCAGCTTGTTTGTCAGGGCAGACTCTGGGGCCAACGTCCTGACTTTC.

The chain combines TRBV19 with TRBJ1-2; 10 bases are a match to TRBD1. The J segment lost 4 bases and the V segment lost 10 bases, leaving 3 bases of the junction unmatched. Looked up from germline, CDR1 is LNHDA and CDR2 is SQIVND (reference sequence). The CDR3 runs 12 residues. This CDR3 reads CATWTGGYGYTF. CDR3 DNA sequence: TGTGCCACGTGGACAGGGGGCTATGGCTACACCTTC.

The chain links TRBV5-4 to TRBJ2-7; 7 bases fit TRBD2. Germline trimming cut 5 bases from V and 3 bases from J; bases unmatched to any gene: 8. The CDR3 consists of 14 residues. The germline CDR1 and CDR2 sequences are SGHNT and YYREEE (reference sequence). CDR3 sequence reads: CASSPGTIYYEQYF. In nucleotides, the CDR3 is TGTGCCAGCAGTCCCGGGACTATCTACTACGAGCAGTACTTC.

V is TRBV15 and J is TRBJ2-7; 11 nucleotides align to TRBD2. The CDR3 runs 16 residues. Germline CDR1 reads LNHNV; CDR2 reads YYDKDF (reference sequence). V trimming: 3 bases; J trimming: 7 bases; junction bases outside the gene matches: 11. The CDR3 region has the DNA TGTGCCACCAGCAGTCCGATAGCGGGAGGGCCGGGGGAGCAGTACTTC. This sequence encodes CATSSPIAGGPGEQYF. Together with reference TRBV15 and TRBJ2-7, the CDR3 gives the full variable domain: DAMVIQNPRYQVTQFGKPVTLSCSQTLNHNVMYWYQQKSSQAPKLLFHYYDKDFNNEADTPDNFQSRRPNTSFCFLDIRSPGLGDTAMYLCATSSPIAGGPGEQYFGPGTRLTVT.

In this sample, this clone turned up a few times. This chain joins TRBV5-1 and TRBJ2-2, with TRBD1 matching over 9 bases. V was pared by 0 bases and J by 6 bases, with 0 bases of the junction left unmatched. The CDR3 extends over 14 amino acids. Germline-derived CDR1 and CDR2 are SGHRS and YFSETQ. This chain's CDR3 is CASSLGQGAGELFF. CDR3 nucleotide sequence: TGCGCCAGCAGCTTGGGACAGGGGGCCGGGGAGCTGTTTTTT.

This clone was counted between two and nine times. J is TRBJ2-1 and V is TRBV4-3; tentatively, D is TRBD2 (7 bases). Trimming cost V 2 bases and J 8 bases, with 13 bases left between them. The CDR3 spans 14 residues. Germline CDR1 is LGHNA and CDR2 is YSLEER. The CDR3 reads CASSQSGTRDEQFF. For the CDR3, the DNA is TGCGCCAGCAGCCAAAGCGGGACAAGAGATGAGCAGTTCTTC.

The rearrangement uses TRBV4-3 and TRBJ1-4; a weak D match, TRBD1 (6 bases). Germline lookup yields CDR1 LGHNA and CDR2 YSLEER. Trimming cost V 1 base and J 8 bases, with 14 bases left between them. This CDR3 has 15 amino acids. The CDR3 region is CASSQVTGPLEKLFF. The DNA of the CDR3 is TGCGCCAGCAGCCAAGTTACAGGGCCATTGGAAAAACTGTTTTTT.

This rearrangement joins TRBV24-1 to TRBJ1-4; the match to TRBD1 covers 7 bases. V dropped 3 bases and J dropped 7; count of bases not matched to a gene: 13. The CDR3 length is 17 residues. CDR1 and CDR2 from the germline V gene are KGHDR and SFDVKD. The CDR3 loop reads CATSDQKTTGSSEKLFF. CDR3 sequence (DNA): TGTGCCACCAGTGATCAAAAAACGACAGGGTCAAGTGAAAAACTGTTTTTT.

The chain recombines TRBV6-5 with TRBJ1-2; D remains unclear. Trimming took off 6 bases at V and 7 bases at J, with 15 bases between the two ends. From germline, CDR1 is MNHEY and CDR2 SVGAGI. This CDR3 contains 13 residues. CDR3 in DNA: TGTGCCAGCAGCGCGATTCAAGGAGGTGGCTACACCTTC. Protein: CASSAIQGGGYTF.

The chain couples TRBV24-1 to TRBJ2-5; a possible D gene is TRBD2 (6 bases). V lost 0 bases to trimming and J lost 7 bases, with 8 bases between them. The V gene's germline CDR1 is KGHDR and CDR2 SFDVKD. The CDR3 sequence is 13 residues long. CDR3 residues: CATSDLLGGTQYF. Written as DNA, the CDR3 is TGTGCCACCAGTGATTTGCTGGGGGGGACCCAGTACTTC.

The V and J genes are TRBV7-2 and TRBJ2-7; 7 bases match TRBD2. After removal of 3 bases from V and 6 bases from J, the junction contained 8 bases not matched to a gene. CDR3 length: 14 amino acids. CDR1 SGHTA and CDR2 FQGNSA come from the germline V gene. The CDR3 DNA follows: TGTGCCAGCAGCTTCGGGCGGGAGTCTGGCGAGCAGTACTTC. Translated: CASSFGRESGEQYF.

This sequence joins TRBV7-9 and TRBJ2-4; 12 bases map to TRBD1. Germline lookup yields CDR1 SEHNR and CDR2 FQNEAQ (reference sequence). The CDR3 runs 16 residues. With V trimmed by 3 bases and J by 8 bases, 8 bases remained unmatched. The CDR3 sequence: CASSLGTGGLGDIQYF. CDR3 bases: TGTGCCAGCAGCTTGGGGACAGGGGGCCTAGGAGACATTCAGTACTTC.

This clone appeared once. This sequence joins TRBV7-6 and TRBJ1-5; D remains unclear. Per the germline V gene, CDR1 is SGHVS and CDR2 is FNYEAQ. V lost 4 bases and J 0 bases, leaving 16 bases between the germline ends. The CDR3 length is 17 residues. This CDR3 reads CASSSGSQRYSNQPQHF. CDR3 bases: TGTGCCAGCAGCTCCGGGTCGCAGAGATATAGCAATCAGCCCCAGCATTTT.

The V gene is TRBV12-3 or TRBV12-4, the J gene TRBJ2-5, with 8 bases fitting TRBD1. The ends lost 7 bases at V and 4 bases at J; junction bases unmatched: 5. The CDR3 runs 13 residues. This CDR3 is CASTLTGVETQYF. The CDR3 coding sequence is TGTGCCAGCACCCTGACAGGGGTAGAGACCCAGTACTTC.

This chain joins TRBV3-1 (or the pseudogene TRBV3-2) and TRBJ1-1; 7 bases line up with TRBD1. This CDR3 is built from 14 residues. V lost 5 bases to trimming and J lost 0 bases; unmatched junction nucleotides: 3. Germline values: CDR1 LGHDT, CDR2 YNNKEL (reference sequence). The CDR3 region is CASSETGMNTEAFF. As DNA, the CDR3 is TGTGCCAGCAGCGAGACAGGGATGAACACTGAAGCTTTCTTT.

The J gene is TRBJ1-5, the V gene TRBV19; D not resolved. Per germline, CDR1 LNHDA and CDR2 SQIVND (reference sequence). The ends were cut back, 3 bases at V and 6 bases at J, with 9 bases in the middle. The CDR3 extends over 13 amino acids. CDR3 amino acids: CASSMEGPQPQHF. CDR3 DNA: TGTGCCAGTAGTATGGAGGGTCCTCAGCCCCAGCATTTT.

This chain uses TRBV14 with TRBJ2-1; D ambiguous. The CDR3 is 14 amino acids. Germline V gene sequence: CDR1 SGHDN, CDR2 FVKESK. Trimming pared 2 bases from V and 4 bases from J, leaving 9 bases between. CDR3 protein: CASSQLTSYNEQFF. As DNA, the CDR3 is TGTGCCAGCAGCCAACTCACTTCATACAATGAGCAGTTCTTC.

This rearrangement joins TRBV5-1 to TRBJ2-1, with TRBD2 as a possible D gene (6 bases). The V and J ends lost 0 bases and 4 bases respectively, with 14 bases between them. The CDR3 runs to 16 residues. Germline V gene data show CDR1 as SGHRS and CDR2 as YFSETQ. The CDR3 DNA follows: TGCGCCAGCAGCTTGGGCGATGGTAGCGGTTACAATGAGCAGTTCTTC. Protein product: CASSLGDGSGYNEQFF.

This chain links TRBV9 with TRBJ2-7; TRBD2 matches 7 bases. CDR1 is SGDLS, CDR2 YYNGEE, per germline. This CDR3 is built from 13 residues. After removal of 0 bases from V and 6 bases from J, the junction contained 3 bases not matched to a gene. CDR3 sequence (DNA): TGTGCCAGCAGCGTAGGGGGCGGGAGCGAGCAGTACTTC. Translating gives CASSVGGGSEQYF.

The chain joins TRBV5-1 to TRBJ2-2; TRBD2 might be the D (6 bases). CDR1 is SGHRS and CDR2 is YFSETQ in the germline V gene. The CDR3 is 14 amino acids. V was cut by 7 bases and J by 4 bases, with 14 bases left in between. The CDR3, as DNA: TGCGCCAGCGGAGGAGGGACGTCCACCGGGGAGCTGTTTTTT. Its protein is CASGGGTSTGELFF.

Written as DNA, the CDR3 is TGTGCCAGCAGCTCGCCGGGAGGACGGAACACTGAAGCTTTCTTT. It is translated as CASSSPGGRNTEAFF. The J gene is TRBJ1-1, the V gene TRBV5-6; D gene ambiguous. Trimming stripped 3 bases from V and 1 base from J, with 13 bases between. The germline V gene encodes CDR1 SGHDT and CDR2 YYEEEE. The CDR3 has 15 residues.

V gene TRBV19 combines with J gene TRBJ1-1; tentatively, D is TRBD1 (5 bases). Trimming cost V 6 bases and J 1 base, with 12 bases left between them. The V gene's germline CDR1 is LNHDA and CDR2 SQIVND (reference sequence). The CDR3 runs to 14 residues. CDR3 sequence reads: CASRLDTPNTEAFF. The CDR3 nucleotides are TGTGCCAGTAGATTGGACACCCCGAACACTGAAGCTTTCTTT.

A few counts support this clone. The rearrangement uses TRBV4-2 and TRBJ2-1, with D possibly being TRBD2 (6 bases). V was trimmed by 1 base and J by 7 bases, leaving 17 bases between them. The CDR3 has 16 residues. Looked up from germline, CDR1 is LGHNA and CDR2 is YNFKEQ. The CDR3 loop is CASSQVFPARGNEQFF. CDR3 nucleotide sequence: TGTGCCAGCAGCCAAGTCTTTCCGGCCCGGGGGAATGAGCAGTTCTTC.

This chain links TRBV12-3 or TRBV12-4 with TRBJ1-3; D is uncertain. The CDR3 length is 13 residues. Trimming stripped 6 bases from V and 4 bases from J, with 10 bases between. CDR3 coding DNA: TGTGCCAGCAGAGCTAGTTCCGGAAACACCATATATTTT. Protein sequence: CASRASSGNTIYF.

The chain combines TRBV7-2 with TRBJ1-4, with D unclear. The V and J ends lost 2 bases and 10 bases respectively, with 8 bases between them. The germline gives CDR1 SGHTA, CDR2 FQGNSA. This CDR3 comprises 12 residues. In nucleotides, the CDR3 is TGTGCCAGCAGCTTACCGTCGGGAAAACTGTTTTTT. Residues: CASSLPSGKLFF.

The chain links TRBV19 to TRBJ2-7; 7 bases line up with TRBD1. The germline CDR1 and CDR2 sequences are LNHDA and SQIVND (reference sequence). V shed 3 bases and J 7 bases; nucleotides not matched to a gene: 9. The CDR3 totals 14 residues. CDR3: CASSIVGDRTEQYF. In DNA form, the CDR3 reads TGTGCCAGTAGTATCGTAGGGGACAGAACTGAGCAGTACTTC.

The chain links TRBV10-3 to TRBJ1-1, with D perhaps matching TRBD1 (5 bases). Germline CDR1 and CDR2: ENHRY and SYGVKD. The CDR3 runs 15 residues. Deletions cut 6 bases from V and 4 bases from J, with 18 bases between. In DNA form, the CDR3 reads TGTGCCATCAGCAATAAGGGGTTCGGGGGCACTGAAGCTTTCTTT. Translated: CAISNKGFGGTEAFF.

The J gene is TRBJ2-3, the V gene TRBV11-2; D call uncertain. The CDR3 totals 17 residues. With 0 bases removed from V and 0 bases from J, the gap between germline ends came to 13 bases. The germline V gene has CDR1 SGHAT and CDR2 FQNNGV. The CDR3 sequence is CASSLDPPGPSTDTQYF. The CDR3 DNA reads TGTGCCAGCAGCTTAGATCCTCCAGGCCCGAGCACAGATACGCAGTATTTT.